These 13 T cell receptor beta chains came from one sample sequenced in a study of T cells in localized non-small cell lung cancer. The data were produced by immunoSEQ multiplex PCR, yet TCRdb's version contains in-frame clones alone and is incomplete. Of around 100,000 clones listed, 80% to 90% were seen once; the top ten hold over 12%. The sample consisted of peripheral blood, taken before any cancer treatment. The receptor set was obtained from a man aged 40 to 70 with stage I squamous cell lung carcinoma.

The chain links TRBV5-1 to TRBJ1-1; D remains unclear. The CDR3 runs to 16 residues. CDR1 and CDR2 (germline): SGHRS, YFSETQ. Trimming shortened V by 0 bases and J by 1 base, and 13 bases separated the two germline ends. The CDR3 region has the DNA TGCGCCAGCAGCTTGGGAGCGGGTCCTGGGAACACTGAAGCTTTCTTT. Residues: CASSLGAGPGNTEAFF. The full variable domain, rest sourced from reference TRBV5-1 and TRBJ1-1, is KAGVTQTPRYLIKTRGQQVTLSCSPISGHRSVSWYQQTPGQGLQFLFEYFSETQRNKGNFPGRFSGRQFSNSRSEMNVSTLELGDSALYLCASSLGAGPGNTEAFFGQGTRLTVV.

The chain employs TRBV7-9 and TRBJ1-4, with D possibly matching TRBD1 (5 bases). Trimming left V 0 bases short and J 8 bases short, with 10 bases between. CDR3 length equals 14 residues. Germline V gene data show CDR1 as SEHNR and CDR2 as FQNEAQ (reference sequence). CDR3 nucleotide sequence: TGTGCCAGCAGCTTAGCTGGGACGGGGGAAAAACTGTTTTTT. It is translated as CASSLAGTGEKLFF. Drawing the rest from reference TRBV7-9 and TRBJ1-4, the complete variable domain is DTGVSQNPRHKITKRGQNVTFRCDPISEHNRLYWYRQTLGQGPEFLTYFQNEAQLEKSRLLSDRFSAERPKGSFSTLEIQRTEQGDSAMYLCASSLAGTGEKLFFGSGTQLSVL.

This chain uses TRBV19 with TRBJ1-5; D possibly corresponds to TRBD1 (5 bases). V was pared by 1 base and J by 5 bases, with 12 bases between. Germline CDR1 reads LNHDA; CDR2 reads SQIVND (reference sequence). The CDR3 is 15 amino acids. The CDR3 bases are TGTGCCAGTAGTATAGGAGGGGTTACCTATCAGCCCCAGCATTTT. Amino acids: CASSIGGVTYQPQHF.

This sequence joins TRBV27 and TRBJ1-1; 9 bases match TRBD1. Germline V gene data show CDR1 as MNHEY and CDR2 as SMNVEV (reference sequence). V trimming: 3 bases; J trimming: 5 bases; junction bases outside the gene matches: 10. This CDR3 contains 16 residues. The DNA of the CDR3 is TGTGCCAGCAGTTTTACTGGACAGGGGAGAGGGACTGAAGCTTTCTTT. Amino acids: CASSFTGQGRGTEAFF.

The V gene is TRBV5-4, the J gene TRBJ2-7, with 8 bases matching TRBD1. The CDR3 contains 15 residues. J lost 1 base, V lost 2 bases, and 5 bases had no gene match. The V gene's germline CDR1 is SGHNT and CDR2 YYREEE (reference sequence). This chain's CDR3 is CASSLAGGASYEQYF. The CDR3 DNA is TGTGCCAGCAGCTTAGCAGGGGGCGCTTCCTACGAGCAGTACTTC.

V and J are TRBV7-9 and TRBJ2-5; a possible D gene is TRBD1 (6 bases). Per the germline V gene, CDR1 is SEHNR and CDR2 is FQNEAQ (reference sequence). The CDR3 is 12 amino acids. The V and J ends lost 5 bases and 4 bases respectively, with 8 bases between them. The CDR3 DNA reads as TGTGCCAGCAGCCCCAGGGGAGAGACCCAGTACTTC. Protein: CASSPRGETQYF.

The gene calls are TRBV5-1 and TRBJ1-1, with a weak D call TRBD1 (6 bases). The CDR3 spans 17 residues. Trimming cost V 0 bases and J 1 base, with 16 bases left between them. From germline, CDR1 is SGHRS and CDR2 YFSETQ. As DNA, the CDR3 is TGCGCCAGCAGCTTGGGAGCAGGGGACGCGGGGAACACTGAAGCTTTCTTT. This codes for CASSLGAGDAGNTEAFF.

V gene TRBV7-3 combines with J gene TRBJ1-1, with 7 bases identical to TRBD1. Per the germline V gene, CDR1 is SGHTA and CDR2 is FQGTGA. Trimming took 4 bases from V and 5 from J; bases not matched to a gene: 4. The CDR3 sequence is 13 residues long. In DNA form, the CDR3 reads TGTGCCAGCAGCTCGGGACAGTGGACTGAAGCTTTCTTT. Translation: CASSSGQWTEAFF.

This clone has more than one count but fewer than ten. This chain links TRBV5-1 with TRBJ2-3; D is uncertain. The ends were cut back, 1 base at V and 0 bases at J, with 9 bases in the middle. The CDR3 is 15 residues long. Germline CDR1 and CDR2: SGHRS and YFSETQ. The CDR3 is CASSLLPASTDTQYF. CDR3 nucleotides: TGCGCCAGCAGCTTGCTCCCAGCTAGCACAGATACGCAGTATTTT.

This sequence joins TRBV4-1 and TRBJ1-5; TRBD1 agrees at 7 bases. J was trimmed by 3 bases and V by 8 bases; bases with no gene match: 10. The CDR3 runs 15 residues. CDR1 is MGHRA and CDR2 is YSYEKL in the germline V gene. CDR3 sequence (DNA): TGCGCCAGCGGGACAGTCGGCATAAACAATCAGCCCCAGCATTTT. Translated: CASGTVGINNQPQHF.

Here the CDR3 DNA reads TGCGCCAGCAGCCACGGTCCCGGCGCAACTGAAGCTTTCTTT. It specifies CASSHGPGATEAFF. The rearrangement links TRBV5-1 to TRBJ1-1; D not certain. There are 14 residues in the CDR3. Trimming cost V 4 bases and J 5 bases, with 15 bases left between them. Germline V gene data show CDR1 as SGHRS and CDR2 as YFSETQ. The full variable domain, in which reference TRBV5-1 and TRBJ1-1 provide the parts outside the CDR3, is KAGVTQTPRYLIKTRGQQVTLSCSPISGHRSVSWYQQTPGQGLQFLFEYFSETQRNKGNFPGRFSGRQFSNSRSEMNVSTLELGDSALYLCASSHGPGATEAFFGQGTRLTVV.

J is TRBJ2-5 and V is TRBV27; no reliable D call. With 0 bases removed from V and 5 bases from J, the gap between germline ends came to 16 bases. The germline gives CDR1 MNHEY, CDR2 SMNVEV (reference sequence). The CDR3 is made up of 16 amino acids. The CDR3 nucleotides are TGTGCCAGCAGTTTATCGATAGGGTACGGCTGGGAGACCCAGTACTTC. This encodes CASSLSIGYGWETQYF.

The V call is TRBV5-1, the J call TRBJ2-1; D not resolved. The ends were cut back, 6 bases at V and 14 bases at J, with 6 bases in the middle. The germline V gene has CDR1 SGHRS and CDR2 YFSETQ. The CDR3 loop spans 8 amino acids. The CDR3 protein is CASNNKFF. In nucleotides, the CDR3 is TGCGCCAGCAACAACAAGTTCTTC. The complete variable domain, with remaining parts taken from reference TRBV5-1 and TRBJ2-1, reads KAGVTQTPRYLIKTRGQQVTLSCSPISGHRSVSWYQQTPGQGLQFLFEYFSETQRNKGNFPGRFSGRQFSNSRSEMNVSTLELGDSALYLCASNNKFFGPGTRLTVL.